These 8 T cell receptor beta chains were sequenced from one sample in a study of blood T cell repertoires in COVID-19. Method: immunoSEQ multiplex PCR; TCRdb's copy keeps in-frame clones and lacks some. Here the sample spans a few hundred thousand clones, roughly 89% being singletons. The sample was PBMCs or T cells enriched from blood (not recorded which). The receptors were sampled from a woman between 18 and 30 years old who had recovered from COVID-19.

The rearrangement uses TRBV7-9 and TRBJ2-1, with TRBD2 matching 8 bases. This CDR3 contains 15 residues. CDR1 is SEHNR, CDR2 FQNEAQ, per germline (reference sequence). J lost 9 bases, V lost 8 bases, and 15 bases had no gene match. The CDR3 nucleotides read TGTGCCAGCCGACGACCCCGGGGGGGGGCTAGTGAGCAGTTCTTC. Its translation: CASRRPRGGASEQFF.

V and J are TRBV24-1 and TRBJ2-7; 10 bases agree with TRBD2. V lost 9 bases, J lost 6 bases, and 7 bases stayed unmatched. The CDR3 is 13 residues long. The germline gives CDR1 KGHDR, CDR2 SFDVKD. The CDR3 reads CATRPSGSSEQYF. CDR3 nucleotides: TGTGCCACCCGTCCTAGCGGGAGTAGCGAGCAGTACTTC.

This clone was picked up a small number of times. The chain joins TRBV4-2 to TRBJ2-3, with 7 nucleotides matching TRBD1. CDR1 LGHNA and CDR2 YNFKEQ come from the germline V gene. The CDR3 covers 17 residues. With V trimmed by 0 bases and J by 2 bases, 8 bases remained unmatched. The CDR3 DNA follows: TGTGCCAGCAGCCAAGATTCGGGACAGAGTTCCACAGATACGCAGTATTTT. It codes for CASSQDSGQSSTDTQYF.

The sample holds one count of this clone. This chain uses TRBV4-2 with TRBJ2-1, with 9 bases lining up with TRBD1. The CDR3 length is 17 residues. Germline V gene lookup returns CDR1 LGHNA and CDR2 YNFKEQ. After removal of 1 base from V and 0 bases from J, the junction contained 4 bases not matched to a gene. The chain's CDR3 is CASSQAMGQGSYNEQFF. CDR3 coding DNA: TGTGCCAGCAGCCAAGCCATGGGACAGGGCTCCTACAATGAGCAGTTCTTC.

The J gene is TRBJ1-2, the V gene TRBV2; 8 nucleotides align to TRBD1. Germline CDR1 reads SNHLY; CDR2 reads FYNNEI. CDR3 length: 14 residues. The V and J ends lost 7 bases and 6 bases, in that order; junction bases with no gene match: 10. The CDR3 is CASKIQGAGDGYTF. The CDR3, as DNA: TGTGCCAGCAAGATCCAGGGGGCTGGCGATGGCTACACCTTC.

The V gene is TRBV5-1, the J gene TRBJ2-3, with a possible D match to TRBD2 (6 bases). CDR1 and CDR2 (germline): SGHRS, YFSETQ. The ends were cut back, 5 bases at V and 5 bases at J, with 12 bases in the middle. The CDR3 is 13 amino acids. The CDR3 DNA reads as TGCGCCAGCAGAGCCGGGGGTTTAGATACGCAGTATTTT. Protein: CASRAGGLDTQYF.

The chain uses TRBV5-1 and TRBJ2-6, with D possibly TRBD1 on 6 matching bases. CDR1 is SGHRS, CDR2 YFSETQ, per germline. Trimming left V 4 bases short and J 1 base short, with 9 bases between. The CDR3 has 15 residues. The CDR3 here is CASSLTGSGANVLTF. The CDR3 coding sequence is TGCGCCAGCAGCCTCACAGGGTCTGGGGCCAACGTCCTGACTTTC.

The chain carries TRBV23-1 and TRBJ1-1; D call uncertain. TRBV23-1 is flagged as an ORF with uncertain function. V was clipped by 3 bases and J by 7 bases, with 6 bases between them. The CDR3 has 11 amino acids. Here the CDR3 reads CASSHRSEAFF. Written as DNA, the CDR3 is TGCGCCAGCAGTCACCGGAGTGAAGCTTTCTTT.